The 25 T cell receptor beta chains below come from one sample, sequenced in a study of molecular identifiers for immune sequencing clone quantification. TCRdb re-called the PCR reads with MiXCR, one entry per CDR3 protein. The sample records over 550,000 distinct CDR3 sequences, roughly 25% being singletons. Material for sequencing was naive CD8+ T cells from blood, with Jurkat cell RNA spiked in. Stated subset: FACS-sorted CD8+CD4-CCR7+CD45RA+ naive T cells. The receptors were sampled from a human donor in good health. Some libraries in this study had Jurkat cell RNA spiked in.

The table lists this clonotype with many counts. The chain is built from TRBV27 and TRBJ2-2; D call uncertain. Trimming took off 1 base at V and 1 base at J, with 4 bases between the two ends. The CDR3 length is 14 residues. The germline gives CDR1 MNHEY, CDR2 SMNVEV (reference sequence). CDR3 loop: CASSLLGNTGELFF. CDR3 nucleotides: TGTGCCAGCAGTTTATTAGGGAACACCGGGGAGCTGTTTTTT.

The chain uses TRBV18 and TRBJ2-7, with TRBD2 identical over 13 bases. Germline-derived CDR1 and CDR2 are KGHSH and LQKENI. CDR3 size: 16 residues. Trimming cost V 5 bases and J 4 bases; bases outside gene matches: 8. The CDR3 sequence: CASSFRTSGSFYEQYF. As DNA, the CDR3 is TGTGCCAGCTCATTTAGGACTAGCGGGAGCTTTTACGAGCAGTACTTC.

At least ten counts were recorded for this clonotype. V and J are TRBV2 and TRBJ1-5; D not resolved. V dropped 4 bases and J dropped 2 bases, with 12 bases sitting between them. CDR1 and CDR2 from the germline V gene are SNHLY and FYNNEI. The CDR3 is made up of 15 amino acids. The CDR3 region is CASSGAPGGNQPQHF. CDR3 DNA sequence: TGTGCCAGCAGTGGGGCTCCAGGTGGCAATCAGCCCCAGCATTTT.

The chain combines TRBV2 with TRBJ2-2; 7 bases map to TRBD1. The CDR3 has 16 amino acids. CDR1 and CDR2 (germline): SNHLY, FYNNEI. Trimming removed 0 bases from V and 11 bases from J; junction bases left unmatched: 12. The CDR3 DNA reads as TGTGCCAGCAGTGAAGCCCCCGGGACAGAATCCGTTGAGCTGTTTTTT. Its protein is CASSEAPGTESVELFF.

The sample holds many counts of this clonotype. This rearrangement joins TRBV7-9 to TRBJ1-1; a possible D gene is TRBD1 (5 bases). Trimming left V 4 bases short and J 2 bases short, with 11 bases between. Germline V gives CDR1 SEHNR, CDR2 FQNEAQ (reference sequence). The CDR3 contains 14 residues. This CDR3 reads CASSWRQTNTEAFF. The CDR3 nucleotides are TGTGCCAGCAGCTGGCGACAGACTAACACTGAAGCTTTCTTT.

On this clonotype: At one boundary the junction diverges from the germline segment, which might be a read error. The chain is built from TRBV24-1 and TRBJ1-2; D remains unclear. Germline V lookup: CDR1 KGHDR, CDR2 SFDVKD. The CDR3 runs to 14 residues. The CDR3 region is CATSDFRTVYGCTF. The CDR3 nucleotides are TGTGCCACCAGTGATTTTAGGACGGTTTATGGCTGCACCTTC.

To note about this clonotype: A clone one base away is much larger, so this may be a read error. The chain recombines TRBV6-5 with TRBJ2-3; TRBD1 might be the D (6 bases). The CDR3 is made up of 17 amino acids. Germline CDR1 and CDR2: MNHEY and SVGAGI. The CDR3 region has the DNA TGTGCCCGCAGTTACGGGCGTGGTTGGGGGCTCACAGATACGCAGTATTTT. It encodes CARSYGRGWGLTDTQYF.

In the case of this clonotype: This CDR3 fails to terminate in the conserved phenylalanine or tryptophan, so it likely reflects a read error. The rearrangement joins TRBV19 to TRBJ1-5; D call uncertain. There are 15 residues in the CDR3. Germline V gene lookup returns CDR1 LNHDA and CDR2 SQIVND (reference sequence). This chain's CDR3 is CARSISGRPLEPQHL. The CDR3 DNA sequence: TGTGCCAGAAGTATTTCTGGCAGACCTTTGGAGCCCCAGCATTTA.

This clonotype was seen a few times. The rearrangement joins TRBV6-2 or TRBV6-3 to TRBJ2-1, with TRBD1 as a possible D gene (6 bases). Per the germline V gene, CDR1 is MNHEY and CDR2 is SVGEGT. The germline V and J ends were trimmed by 2 bases and 4 bases, with 9 bases remaining between them. This CDR3 is 14 amino acids long. The CDR3 spells CASSYGTPYNEQFF. DNA of the CDR3: TGTGCCAGCAGTTACGGGACACCTTACAATGAGCAGTTCTTC.

A word on this clonotype: One junction end does not reproduce the germline sequence, and a read error may be involved. CDR3 amino acids: CACSAGTGASWADTQYF. The CDR3 coding sequence is TGTGCCTGCAGCGCCGGGACAGGGGCTTCCTGGGCAGATACGCAGTATTTT. V is TRBV9 and J is TRBJ2-3, with TRBD1 identical over 10 bases. Germline CDR1 reads SGDLS; CDR2 reads YYNGEE. The CDR3 covers 17 residues.

Only a few counts were recorded for this clonotype. The chain links TRBV6-6 to TRBJ2-5, with TRBD2 identical over 8 bases. Germline CDR1 and CDR2: MNHNY and SVGAGI (reference sequence). The CDR3 loop spans 17 amino acids. Unmatched junction bases numbered 11, after V lost 0 bases and J lost 5 bases. CDR3 in amino acids: CASSYSASPAGDETQYF. In DNA, the CDR3 is TGTGCCAGCAGTTACTCGGCTTCACCAGCGGGGGATGAGACCCAGTACTTC.

This clonotype showed up just once. It may be a read error: a sequence one base away is much more abundant. V gene TRBV5-1 combines with J gene TRBJ2-7; TRBD2 aligns across 7 bases. The CDR3 is made up of 15 amino acids. CDR1 and CDR2 (germline): SGHRS, YFSETQ. Losses at the gene ends were 0 bases for V and 6 bases for J; bases not matched to a gene: 9. Written as DNA, the CDR3 is TGCGCCAGCAGCTTGGAGGGGAGTTCGGGGGGCGAGCAGTACTTC. Translation gives CASSLEGSSGGEQYF.

The chain is built from TRBV28 and TRBJ1-3; weak D call: TRBD1 (5 bases). This CDR3 has 16 residues. Germline CDR1 reads MDHEN; CDR2 reads SYDVKM. V dropped 5 bases and J dropped 6 bases, with 20 bases sitting between them. Written as DNA, the CDR3 is TGTGCCAGCAGTCCTAGGGGAGGTCTACGTTCAAACACCATATATTTT. Its translation: CASSPRGGLRSNTIYF.

This clonotype was found a few times. The rearrangement links TRBV19 to TRBJ1-5; weak D call: TRBD1 (5 bases). Per germline, CDR1 LNHDA and CDR2 SQIVND (reference sequence). V lost 3 bases, J lost 7 bases, and 16 bases lay in between. This CDR3 contains 15 residues. The CDR3 DNA sequence: TGTGCCAGTAGTATTGTTGGCAGGGCGGACCAGCCCCAGCATTTT. Amino acids: CASSIVGRADQPQHF.

This clonotype was observed a handful of times. The V gene is TRBV19, the J gene TRBJ2-2; perhaps TRBD1 as D (5 bases). V shed 3 bases and J shed 1 base, with 6 bases lying between them. Germline assignment: CDR1 LNHDA and CDR2 SQIVND (reference sequence). CDR3 length equals 14 residues. The CDR3 sequence is CASSITGNTGELFF. Here the CDR3 DNA reads TGTGCCAGTAGTATTACAGGGAACACCGGGGAGCTGTTTTTT.

V and J are TRBV11-2 and TRBJ2-7; 7 bases fit TRBD1. Germline CDR1 is SGHAT and CDR2 is FQNNGV. Unmatched junction bases numbered 10, after V lost 6 bases and J lost 2 bases. The CDR3 consists of 15 residues. CDR3 sequence (DNA): TGTGCCAGCAGTTTAAATTTGGGACAGCCCTACGAGCAGTACTTC. It translates to CASSLNLGQPYEQYF.

The chain joins TRBV20-1 to TRBJ1-6; D gene uncertain. The CDR3 consists of 16 residues. The germline CDR1 and CDR2 sequences are DFQATT and SNEGSKA (reference sequence). Trimming left V 2 bases short and J 10 bases short, with 21 bases between. CDR3 nucleotide sequence: TGCAGTGCTAGACCGGCCAAGGACTGGGGTGGATCACCCCTCCACTTT. Translation: CSARPAKDWGGSPLHF.

This clonotype was seen a few times. The CDR3 here is CASSFQGEINEKLFF. Written as DNA, the CDR3 is TGTGCCAGCAGTTTCCAGGGAGAGATTAATGAAAAACTGTTTTTT. V gene TRBV28 combines with J gene TRBJ1-4; possibly TRBD1 for D (5 bases). V lost 3 bases, J lost 4 bases, and 12 bases lay in between. Germline V gene data show CDR1 as MDHEN and CDR2 as SYDVKM. The CDR3 length is 15 residues.

This clonotype has ten or more counts. CDR3: CASSRDRSSSGNTIYF. CDR3 nucleotide sequence: TGTGCCAGCAGCCGGGACAGGTCCTCCTCTGGAAACACCATATATTTT. The chain recombines TRBV7-9 with TRBJ1-3; TRBD1 aligns across 8 bases. CDR1 SEHNR and CDR2 FQNEAQ come from the germline V gene (reference sequence). J gave up 0 bases and V 5 bases, and 6 bases lay outside the gene matches. The CDR3 runs to 16 residues.

Of note for this clonotype: A much larger clone sits a single nucleotide away, making a read error possible. The rearrangement joins TRBV19 to TRBJ1-1; D might be TRBD1 (6 bases). This CDR3 comprises 13 residues. Per the germline V gene, CDR1 is LNHDA and CDR2 is SQIVND (reference sequence). Trimming pared 10 bases from V and 0 bases from J, leaving 12 bases between. CDR3 sequence (DNA): TGTGCCATCTCCCGGACAGTGAACACTGAAGCTTTCTTT. As protein: CAISRTVNTEAFF.

This clonotype was counted at least ten times. The chain is built from TRBV10-3 and TRBJ2-7; D could derive from TRBD1 or TRBD2 (5 bases each). Germline V CDR1 and CDR2: ENHRY, SYGVKD. V was cut by 3 bases and J by 4 bases, with 7 bases left in between. This CDR3 is built from 12 residues. CDR3 region: CAISEGEYEQYF. The CDR3 region has the DNA TGTGCCATCAGTGAAGGGGAGTACGAGCAGTACTTC.

The chain employs TRBV19 and TRBJ2-1, with D perhaps TRBD1 or TRBD2 (6 bases each). The V end was cut by 3 bases, the J end by 2 bases, with 14 bases between. Germline-derived CDR1 and CDR2 are LNHDA and SQIVND (reference sequence). This CDR3 comprises 16 residues. In DNA, the CDR3 is TGTGCCAGTAGTATTGGAGGGGGTTCACCCTACAATGAGCAGTTCTTC. Translated: CASSIGGGSPYNEQFF.

The genes are TRBV6-6 and TRBJ2-5; no reliable D call. Germline-derived CDR1 and CDR2 are MNHNY and SVGAGI (reference sequence). V lost 10 bases and J lost 0, with 6 bases in between. CDR3 size: 11 residues. CDR3 sequence (DNA): TGTGCCATGGGGTACCAAGAGACCCAGTACTTC. Its protein product is CAMGYQETQYF.

The CDR3 DNA reads as TGTGCCAGCAGTATCGTCGGGAACACCGGGGAGCTGTTTTTT. It specifies CASSIVGNTGELFF. The V and J genes are TRBV27 and TRBJ2-2; D is unclear. V was clipped by 5 bases and J by 1 base, with 8 bases between them. This CDR3 has 14 amino acids. CDR1 MNHEY and CDR2 SMNVEV come from the germline V gene (reference sequence).

In regard to this clonotype: Since a much larger clone is just one base distant, this may be a read error. The genes are TRBV11-2 and TRBJ1-2, with D perhaps matching TRBD1 (5 bases). Trimming left V 4 bases short and J 2 bases short, with 14 bases between. Germline CDR1 SGHAT, CDR2 FQNNGV. This CDR3 has 15 amino acids. Here the CDR3 reads CASSSGRGRNYGYTF. In DNA form, the CDR3 reads TGTGCCAGCAGCTCCGGACGGGGGAGGAACTATGGCTACACCTTC. Full variable domain (missing parts from reference TRBV11-2 and TRBJ1-2): EAGVAQSPRYKIIEKRQSVAFWCNPISGHATLYWYQQILGQGPKLLIQFQNNGVVDDSQLPKDRFSAERLKGVDSTLKIQPAKLEDSAVYLCASSSGRGRNYGYTFGSGTRLTVV.